Below, 25 T cell receptor beta chains from the same sample are listed, as sequenced in a study of shared clonotypes between healthy human individuals. The assay was immunoSEQ multiplex PCR, and TCRdb's table has in-frame clones only and misses some. The sample has 100,000 or so clones, around 64% seen once; the top ten hold roughly a quarter. The sample comprised memory CD8+ T cells sorted from blood. Subset denoted: CD45RO+ cells pooled with CCR7-negative TemRA cells. All receptors derive from a woman between 25 and 40 years old in good health.

J is TRBJ1-2 and V is TRBV4-1; 8 bases line up with TRBD1. Unmatched junction bases numbered 17, after V lost 4 bases and J lost 4 bases. This CDR3 has 18 residues. The V gene's germline CDR1 is MGHRA and CDR2 YSYEKL. The CDR3 DNA follows: TGCGCCAGCAGCCTACGGACAGGGACAACTGTGCTGAGCTATGGCTACACCTTC. This translates into CASSLRTGTTVLSYGYTF.

This clone was picked up a small number of times. The same CDR3 can be traced to other DNA sequences in this sample. V and J are TRBV14 and TRBJ2-2; D is undetermined. The CDR3 totals 13 residues. Germline CDR1 is SGHDN and CDR2 is FVKESK. V dropped 4 bases and J dropped 2 bases, with 5 bases sitting between them. The chain's CDR3 is CASSLLNTGELFF. The DNA for the CDR3 is TGTGCCAGCAGCCTCCTCAACACCGGGGAGCTGTTTTTT.

The chain carries TRBV7-6 and TRBJ1-1; D is ambiguous. The CDR3 consists of 14 residues. The V gene's germline CDR1 is SGHVS and CDR2 FNYEAQ. The germline V and J ends were trimmed by 4 bases and 11 bases, with 20 bases remaining between them. The CDR3 sequence is CASSWRAEGRLAFF. In DNA form, the CDR3 reads TGTGCCAGCAGCTGGAGGGCCGAAGGGAGATTGGCTTTCTTT.

This clone was seen a single time. The V call is TRBV2, the J call TRBJ2-7, with 9 bases aligning to TRBD1. CDR3 length equals 15 residues. The trim removed 3 bases at V and 3 bases at J, leaving 6 bases unmatched. Germline V lookup: CDR1 SNHLY, CDR2 FYNNEI. The CDR3 reads CASSEGGDRVYEQYF. The CDR3 DNA is TGTGCCAGCAGTGAGGGGGGGGACAGGGTCTACGAGCAGTACTTC.

On this clone: At one end, the junction sequence differs from germline, possibly due to a read error. The rearrangement links TRBV28 to TRBJ2-7; D not certain. CDR3 length: 15 residues. Germline V gene data show CDR1 as MDHEN and CDR2 as SYDVKM. DNA of the CDR3: TGTGTCAGCAAAACCATGTCGGGCCAAACCTACGAGCAGTACTTC. Translation: CVSKTMSGQTYEQYF.

The chain recombines TRBV5-6 with TRBJ2-1, with D unresolved. CDR3 size: 15 residues. Deletions cut 1 base from V and 3 bases from J, with 11 bases between. Germline loops: CDR1 SGHDT, CDR2 YYEEEE. CDR3 in amino acids: CASSLFGAVYNEQFF. In DNA form, the CDR3 reads TGTGCCAGCAGCTTGTTTGGAGCAGTCTACAATGAGCAGTTCTTC.

This sequence joins TRBV10-1 and TRBJ1-1; D unresolved. The germline CDR1 and CDR2 sequences are WNHNN and SYGVQD (reference sequence). The V and J ends lost 2 bases and 3 bases respectively, with 13 bases between them. CDR3 size: 15 residues. CDR3 region: CASSEGREPYTEAFF. CDR3 bases: TGCGCCAGCAGTGAGGGGCGGGAGCCGTACACTGAAGCTTTCTTT.

The J gene is TRBJ1-4, the V gene TRBV27; a weak D match, TRBD1 (6 bases). With 4 bases removed from V and 7 bases from J, the gap between germline ends came to 16 bases. Germline CDR1 MNHEY, CDR2 SMNVEV (reference sequence). The CDR3 length is 15 residues. The CDR3 reads CASSSLVGAREKLFF. In DNA, the CDR3 is TGTGCCAGCAGTTCCCTTGTGGGGGCGCGTGAAAAACTGTTTTTT.

This clone was counted a few times. The V call is TRBV27, the J call TRBJ1-4; 9 bases agree with TRBD1. The CDR3 length is 16 residues. V lost 6 bases and J lost 0; bases outside the gene matches: 5. Looked up from germline, CDR1 is MNHEY and CDR2 is SMNVEV (reference sequence). This CDR3 is CASSTGQGATNEKLFF. CDR3 DNA sequence: TGTGCCAGCAGCACGGGACAGGGAGCAACTAATGAAAAACTGTTTTTT.

J is TRBJ2-3 and V is TRBV25-1, with TRBD1 matching 8 bases. Germline trimming cut 5 bases from V and 1 base from J; bases unmatched to any gene: 2. The V gene's germline CDR1 is MGHDK and CDR2 SYGVNS. The CDR3 is made up of 14 amino acids. The CDR3 region has the DNA TGTGCCAGCAGTAAGGACAGGGGCACAGATACGCAGTATTTT. Its translation is CASSKDRGTDTQYF.

This sequence joins TRBV5-1 and TRBJ2-1; the match to TRBD1 covers 10 bases. With V trimmed by 0 bases and J by 1 base, 1 base remained unmatched. CDR1 is SGHRS and CDR2 is YFSETQ in the germline V gene. The CDR3 covers 16 residues. CDR3 region: CASSLGTGGSYNEQFF. Here the CDR3 DNA reads TGCGCCAGCAGCTTGGGGACAGGGGGGTCCTACAATGAGCAGTTCTTC.

This clone was found many times. This chain connects TRBV21-1 to TRBJ1-2; TRBD1 is taken as the D call from the table, unchecked against the DNA. TRBV21-1 is listed as a pseudogene. CDR3 length: 13 amino acids. CDR3 in DNA: TGTGCCAGCAATAAAGACAGGGGCTATGGCTACACCTTC. Translation gives CASNKDRGYGYTF.

The chain uses TRBV7-9 and TRBJ2-7; D possibly corresponds to TRBD2 (6 bases). The CDR3 covers 15 residues. Germline-derived CDR1 and CDR2 are SEHNR and FQNEAQ (reference sequence). Trimming stripped 4 bases from V and 0 bases from J, with 13 bases between. The CDR3, as DNA: TGTGCCAGCAGCTCCAGACTAGAAGGCTCCTACGAGCAGTACTTC. As protein: CASSSRLEGSYEQYF.

This chain joins TRBV5-4 and TRBJ1-1; 9 positions agree with TRBD1. The ends lost 9 bases at V and 3 bases at J; junction bases unmatched: 6. The CDR3 spans 13 residues. The germline V gene has CDR1 SGHNT and CDR2 YYREEE (reference sequence). CDR3 protein: CATNRGRYTEAFF. The CDR3 DNA follows: TGTGCCACCAACAGGGGGCGTTACACTGAAGCTTTCTTT.

The V call is TRBV11-3, the J call TRBJ2-7; TRBD1 matches at 8 bases. The CDR3 runs to 15 residues. Losses at the gene ends were 1 base for V and 6 bases for J; bases not matched to a gene: 8. CDR1 and CDR2 from the germline V gene are SGHNT and YENEEA. The CDR3 protein is CASSLVRAGGIEQYF. The DNA for the CDR3 is TGTGCCAGCAGCTTAGTGAGGGCAGGGGGCATCGAGCAGTACTTC.

The rearrangement joins TRBV5-4 to TRBJ2-3, with 10 bases aligning to TRBD1. The CDR3 sequence is 15 residues long. Germline V gene data show CDR1 as SGHNT and CDR2 as YYREEE (reference sequence). The V and J ends lost 4 bases and 6 bases, in that order; junction bases with no gene match: 8. The CDR3 DNA sequence: TGTGCCAGCAGCCCAGGGACAGGGGATCTGGATACGCAGTATTTT. Amino acids: CASSPGTGDLDTQYF. Using reference TRBV5-4 and TRBJ2-3 for the parts outside the CDR3, the full variable domain is ETGVTQSPTHLIKTRGQQVTLRCSSQSGHNTVSWYQQALGQGPQFIFQYYREEENGRGNFPPRFSGLQFPNYSSELNVNALELDDSALYLCASSPGTGDLDTQYFGPGTRLTVL.

The chain recombines TRBV19 with TRBJ2-7; 16 bases align to TRBD2. CDR3 length equals 15 residues. The junction had 3 bases not matched to a gene; V was cut back by 9 bases and J by 1 base. Germline assignment: CDR1 LNHDA and CDR2 SQIVND (reference sequence). The CDR3: CASLGLAGGSYEQYF. The CDR3 DNA reads TGTGCCAGCTTGGGACTAGCGGGAGGGTCCTACGAGCAGTACTTC.

The chain employs TRBV29-1 and TRBJ1-3; D is unclear. With 4 bases removed from V and 2 bases from J, the gap between germline ends came to 12 bases. Germline values: CDR1 SQVTM, CDR2 ANQGSEA. This CDR3 region has 14 residues. The CDR3 is CSVAGGGTGNTIYF. The CDR3 DNA follows: TGCAGCGTTGCGGGTGGTGGAACTGGAAACACCATATATTTT.

The V gene is TRBV19, the J gene TRBJ2-3, with D hard to call. CDR1 and CDR2 from the germline V gene are LNHDA and SQIVND (reference sequence). The CDR3 runs 12 residues. Trimming stripped 6 bases from V and 2 bases from J, with 6 bases between. Here the CDR3 DNA reads TGTGCCAGTAGCGCAGTCACAGATACGCAGTATTTT. Its translation is CASSAVTDTQYF.

The J gene is TRBJ2-7, the V gene TRBV4-1; 7 bases line up with TRBD2. The CDR3 runs to 18 residues. J lost 0 bases, V lost 1 base, and 12 bases had no gene match. Germline CDR1 MGHRA, CDR2 YSYEKL. CDR3 amino acids: CASSQVALLADNSYEQYF. Written as DNA, the CDR3 is TGCGCCAGCAGCCAAGTGGCCCTTCTAGCGGATAACTCCTACGAGCAGTACTTC.

The chain combines TRBV28 with TRBJ2-4, with D possibly TRBD1 on 6 matching bases. From germline, CDR1 is MDHEN and CDR2 SYDVKM. This CDR3 has 18 amino acids. The ends were cut back, 4 bases at V and 7 bases at J, with 26 bases in the middle. CDR3 sequence: CASSSIRSLKTRGNIQYF. The CDR3 nucleotides are TGTGCCAGCAGTTCGATCAGATCCCTTAAAACAAGGGGGAACATTCAGTACTTC.

J is TRBJ2-3 and V is TRBV5-1, with D tentatively TRBD1 (6 bases). Trimming removed 1 base at V and 2 bases at J, with 11 bases between. The CDR3 runs 15 residues. Per germline, CDR1 SGHRS and CDR2 YFSETQ. CDR3 nucleotide sequence: TGCGCCAGCAGCTTGTCGGGACACTCCACAGATACGCAGTATTTT. Translation: CASSLSGHSTDTQYF.

This clone was counted once. The gene calls are TRBV5-6 and TRBJ2-7, with D uncertain. The germline V gene encodes CDR1 SGHDT and CDR2 YYEEEE. CDR3 length equals 13 residues. Trimming removed 0 bases at V and 6 bases at J, with 10 bases between. The CDR3 protein is CASSLASRAEQYF. The CDR3 nucleotides read TGTGCCAGCAGCTTGGCCTCGCGCGCCGAGCAGTACTTC.

This chain joins TRBV7-6 and TRBJ1-5; TRBD1 matches 10 bases. The CDR3 has 14 residues. V gave up 5 bases and J gave up 6 bases; unmatched junction bases: 4. CDR1 SGHVS and CDR2 FNYEAQ come from the germline V gene. Here the CDR3 reads CASSAGQGLQPQHF. The DNA of the CDR3 is TGTGCCAGCAGCGCGGGACAGGGGCTTCAGCCCCAGCATTTT.

The J gene is TRBJ2-7, the V gene TRBV27; D uncertain. The ends were cut back, 2 bases at V and 3 bases at J, with 5 bases in the middle. Per germline, CDR1 MNHEY and CDR2 SMNVEV (reference sequence). This CDR3 spans 12 amino acids. This CDR3 reads CASSLNGYEQYF. CDR3 sequence (DNA): TGTGCCAGCAGTTTAAACGGCTACGAGCAGTACTTC.